The 4 T cell receptor beta chains listed next were all sequenced from one sample in a study of CD8+ T cells in alopecia areata. In each case, RNA was isolated and then reverse transcribed into cDNA as the sequencing template. TCRdb's copy holds only in-frame clones and misses some; the assay was immunoSEQ multiplex PCR. The table records more than 200,000 clones, around two fifths of them present only once. Specified treatment: oral pan-JAK inhibitor, 5-10 mg twice daily. The sequences come from CD4+ T cells sorted from blood, collected at roughly week 38, from a patient treated with tofacitinib. The receptors derive from a human donor with alopecia areata.

The chain employs TRBV4-2 and TRBJ2-3, with D hard to call. Germline CDR1 LGHNA, CDR2 YNFKEQ. This CDR3 is 13 amino acids long. The V and J ends lost 4 bases and 5 bases respectively, with 10 bases between them. Here the CDR3 DNA reads TGTGCCAGCAGCCGAAACAGTGGAGATACGCAGTATTTT. The encoded protein is CASSRNSGDTQYF.

This chain uses TRBV28 with TRBJ2-6; D is perhaps TRBD1 (5 bases). The germline V and J ends were trimmed by 5 bases and 1 base, with 12 bases remaining between them. Germline loops: CDR1 MDHEN, CDR2 SYDVKM. The CDR3 consists of 16 residues. The DNA of the CDR3 is TGTGCCAGCAGTGTCCGTAGGGGATCTGGGGCCAACGTCCTGACTTTC. Protein sequence: CASSVRRGSGANVLTF.

The rearrangement joins TRBV30 to TRBJ2-1, with TRBD2 identical over 13 bases. V lost 1 base to trimming and J lost 8 bases; unmatched junction nucleotides: 8. CDR3 length equals 16 residues. Germline CDR1 GTSNPN, CDR2 SVGIG (reference sequence). The CDR3 is CAWSDPGLAGLDEQFF. CDR3 DNA sequence: TGTGCCTGGAGTGATCCGGGACTAGCGGGACTCGATGAGCAGTTCTTC.

This clone was seen only once. The V gene is TRBV2, the J gene TRBJ2-1, with 7 bases that match TRBD2. CDR3 size: 14 residues. V gave up 4 bases and J gave up 0 bases; unmatched junction bases: 0. Germline V gene lookup returns CDR1 SNHLY and CDR2 FYNNEI. CDR3 DNA: TGTGCCAGCAGTGGCGGGAGCTCCTACAATGAGCAGTTCTTC. It is translated as CASSGGSSYNEQFF.